Below, 18 T cell receptor beta chains from the same sample are listed, as sequenced in a study of T cell clones after liver transplantation. Assay: immunoSEQ multiplex PCR; the TCRdb copy retains only in-frame clones and omits some. The sample holds nearly 55,000 clones, around 85% seen once. The sequences come from CD4+ T cells from blood, collected before liver transplant. These receptors came from a human donor who received a liver transplant.

J is TRBJ2-7 and V is TRBV29-1, with D possibly called TRBD1 or TRBD2 (5 bases each). CDR3 length equals 13 residues. From germline, CDR1 is SQVTM and CDR2 ANQGSEA. V lost 4 bases and J 7 bases, leaving 17 bases between the germline ends. CDR3 sequence: CSVGGDPVGEQYF. CDR3 coding DNA: TGCAGCGTTGGTGGGGACCCCGTGGGGGAGCAGTACTTC.

The chain is built from TRBV18 and TRBJ2-2; weak D call: TRBD1 (5 bases). Trimming left V 5 bases short and J 1 base short, with 8 bases between. Germline V gene sequence: CDR1 KGHSH, CDR2 LQKENI. The CDR3 totals 14 residues. CDR3 in DNA: TGTGCCAGCTCAGCAGGACAGAACACCGGGGAGCTGTTTTTT. It specifies CASSAGQNTGELFF.

The rearrangement joins TRBV7-9 to TRBJ1-2; possible D gene TRBD1, 6 bases. The CDR3 is 13 amino acids. V gave up 7 bases and J gave up 7 bases, with 16 bases separating them. Germline-derived CDR1 and CDR2 are SEHNR and FQNEAQ (reference sequence). This CDR3 reads CASIEQGIAGYTF. DNA of the CDR3: TGTGCCAGCATCGAACAGGGTATAGCTGGCTACACCTTC.

V gene TRBV6-5 combines with J gene TRBJ2-3; 14 bases are shared with TRBD2. J gave up 7 bases and V 6 bases, and 6 bases lay outside the gene matches. CDR3 length equals 15 residues. In germline, CDR1 is MNHEY, CDR2 SVGAGI. The DNA of the CDR3 is TGTGCCAGCAGCCGACGGACTAGCGGGAGGAATACGCAGTATTTT. Amino acids: CASSRRTSGRNTQYF.

The V gene is TRBV13, the J gene TRBJ2-7; D unresolved. The ends were cut back, 1 base at V and 1 base at J, with 5 bases in the middle. The germline V gene encodes CDR1 PRHDT and CDR2 FYEKMQ (reference sequence). The CDR3 length is 13 residues. CDR3 sequence: CASSLAGSYEQYF. The CDR3 DNA reads TGTGCCAGCAGCTTAGCTGGTTCCTACGAGCAGTACTTC.

This clone was counted a single time. The chain links TRBV7-2 to TRBJ2-5; tentatively, D is TRBD2 (7 bases). The CDR3 has 19 amino acids. Trimming took 2 bases from V and 5 from J, leaving 27 bases between them. CDR1 SGHTA and CDR2 FQGNSA come from the germline V gene. The DNA of the CDR3 is TGTGCCAGCAGCTTATCCCCCGGAATGGGGGGGGCTGGTGGGGAGACCCAGTACTTC. It encodes CASSLSPGMGGAGGETQYF.

The genes are TRBV10-3 and TRBJ2-7; 8 bases agree with TRBD2. CDR3 size: 14 residues. With 5 bases clipped from V and 0 bases from J, the junction kept 3 bases outside the gene matches. Germline CDR1 and CDR2: ENHRY and SYGVKD. The chain's CDR3 is CAISQAGDSYEQYF. CDR3 nucleotide sequence: TGTGCCATCAGTCAAGCGGGGGACTCCTACGAGCAGTACTTC.

This clone was seen a handful of times. This rearrangement joins TRBV6-5 to TRBJ1-2; 10 bases align to TRBD1. There are 16 residues in the CDR3. Trimming removed 2 bases from V and 4 bases from J; junction bases left unmatched: 7. Germline V gene data show CDR1 as MNHEY and CDR2 as SVGAGI. DNA of the CDR3: TGTGCCAGCAGTTACACTCGGACAGGGGGTAGCTATGGCTACACCTTC. This encodes CASSYTRTGGSYGYTF.

The chain combines TRBV28 with TRBJ1-3; 7 bases are a match to TRBD1. Germline CDR1 reads MDHEN; CDR2 reads SYDVKM. The CDR3 loop spans 14 amino acids. Germline trimming cut 11 bases from V and 0 bases from J; bases unmatched to any gene: 7. The CDR3 region has the DNA TGTGCCGGGGCAGGGGGATACTCTGGAAACACCATATATTTT. Translating it yields CAGAGGYSGNTIYF.

There are a few counts of this clone. The rearrangement uses TRBV18 and TRBJ2-3, with 7 bases identical to TRBD2. Germline V gene data show CDR1 as KGHSH and CDR2 as LQKENI. This CDR3 is built from 15 residues. V dropped 3 bases and J dropped 5; count of bases not matched to a gene: 8. The CDR3 coding sequence is TGTGCCAGCTCACCGGGAGTAGCGGGTGAAGATACGCAGTATTTT. This encodes CASSPGVAGEDTQYF.

The chain carries TRBV6-8 and TRBJ2-7, with D unresolved. CDR3 size: 13 residues. The V gene's germline CDR1 is MNHGY and CDR2 SAAAGT. V was trimmed by 2 bases and J by 0 bases, leaving 5 bases between them. The CDR3 reads CASSYPHSYEQYF. The CDR3 nucleotides read TGTGCCAGCAGTTACCCGCACTCCTACGAGCAGTACTTC.

This clone has more than one count but fewer than ten. The V gene is TRBV10-3, the J gene TRBJ1-3; TRBD1 aligns across 7 bases. Looked up from germline, CDR1 is ENHRY and CDR2 is SYGVKD. The CDR3 length is 14 residues. The J segment lost 0 bases and the V segment lost 6 bases, leaving 2 bases of the junction unmatched. CDR3 amino acids: CAISGTDSGNTIYF. CDR3 nucleotides: TGTGCCATCAGCGGGACAGACTCTGGAAACACCATATATTTT.

The V call is TRBV7-2, the J call TRBJ2-6; D is unclear. V lost 3 bases and J lost 0, with 6 bases in between. The CDR3 extends over 15 amino acids. The germline V gene has CDR1 SGHTA and CDR2 FQGNSA. This CDR3 is CASSLGLSGANVLTF. Written as DNA, the CDR3 is TGTGCCAGCAGCTTGGGCCTCTCTGGGGCCAACGTCCTGACTTTC.

This sequence joins TRBV30 and TRBJ1-2; weak D call: TRBD1 (6 bases). The germline V and J ends were trimmed by 6 bases and 3 bases, with 8 bases remaining between them. Germline assignment: CDR1 GTSNPN and CDR2 SVGIG (reference sequence). The CDR3 has 11 residues. The CDR3 nucleotides read TGTGCCTGTAACAGGGACTATGGCTACACCTTC. Amino acid sequence: CACNRDYGYTF. Together with reference TRBV30 and TRBJ1-2, the CDR3 gives the full variable domain: SQTIHQWPATLVQPVGSPLSLECTVEGTSNPNLYWYRQAAGRGLQLLFYSVGIGQISSEVPQNLSASRPQDRQFILSSKKLLLSDSGFYLCACNRDYGYTFGSGTRLTVV.

The CDR3 coding sequence is TGTGCCAGCAGGACGCATACCGGTACCTACGAGCAGTACTTC. Protein sequence: CASRTHTGTYEQYF. The V call is TRBV6-5, the J call TRBJ2-7; D remains ambiguous. The CDR3 length is 14 residues. CDR1 and CDR2 (germline): MNHEY, SVGAGI. V lost 6 bases, J lost 2 bases, and 14 bases lay in between.

This chain joins TRBV5-6 and TRBJ2-5; D is ambiguous. The CDR3 has 17 amino acids. The V gene lost 0 bases and the J gene lost 5 bases, with 20 bases spanning the gap. From germline, CDR1 is SGHDT and CDR2 YYEEEE. For the CDR3, the DNA is TGTGCCAGCAGCTTGGCAGAGTGGCCATTTCTGGAGGAGACCCAGTACTTC. Translation: CASSLAEWPFLEETQYF.

The genes are TRBV5-1 and TRBJ2-2; D is undetermined. The length of the CDR3 is 16 residues. CDR1 SGHRS and CDR2 YFSETQ come from the germline V gene. Trimming shortened V by 6 bases and J by 1 base, and 16 bases separated the two germline ends. The CDR3 sequence is CASTDFRTLNTGELFF. CDR3 DNA: TGCGCCAGCACCGACTTTAGGACCTTGAACACCGGGGAGCTGTTTTTT.

This chain links TRBV7-9 with TRBJ1-4; D might be TRBD1 (6 bases). Germline V gene lookup returns CDR1 SEHNR and CDR2 FQNEAQ (reference sequence). V lost 2 bases and J 5 bases, leaving 6 bases between the germline ends. CDR3 size: 13 residues. The CDR3 DNA reads as TGTGCCAGCAGCTTAACAGGGAATGAAAAACTGTTTTTT. This sequence encodes CASSLTGNEKLFF.